This T cell receptor beta chain was captured in a study of cytomegalovirus exposure and HLA in healthy donors. This PCR relied on a set of 60 Vbeta primers and 13 Jbeta primers. TCRdb's table, derived via immunoSEQ multiplex PCR, lists solely in-frame clones and lacks some. The sample records over 100,000 clones, over 75% being singletons. General study results and limits: Most TCRs appeared rarely, but some public TCRs recurred in many donors. An ancestry cluster, one associated with Asian ancestry, reportedly showed fewer N-insertions than the roughly 670-donor mean in a later analysis. Presence/absence analyses assumed roughly uniform sequencing depth across donors, which may not hold.

Looked up from germline, CDR1 is SGHVS and CDR2 is FNYEAQ. Trimming at V came to 3 bases and at J to 9 bases, leaving 11 bases not matched to a gene. The CDR3 has 14 residues. In the case of this clone: Its matching antigen is unknown.

The gene calls are TRBV7-6 and TRBJ2-7; 7 nucleotides agree with TRBD1. Source material: PBMCs. The sequence was collected from a man aged 55 to 70 in good health and CMV-seropositive. The CDR3: CASSLTGSPTVQYF. The CDR3 coding sequence is TGTGCCAGCAGCTTGACAGGGTCTCCTACGGTGCAGTACTTC. Full variable domain (remainder filled in from reference TRBV7-6 and TRBJ2-7): GAGVSQSPRYKVTKRGQDVALRCDPISGHVSLYWYRQALGQGPEFLTYFNYEAQQDKSGLPNDRFSAERPEGSISTLTIQRTEQRDSAMYRCASSLTGSPTVQYFGPGTRLTVT.